This T cell receptor (beta chain) was identified in a study of control samples from healthy donors and cancer patients. CDR3 length equals 15 residues. Germline CDR1 is SSHAT and CDR2 is FNYEAQ (reference sequence). The V gene lost 1 base and the J gene lost 4 bases, with 10 bases spanning the gap. Repertoires were generated with immunoSEQ multiplex PCR, while TCRdb's copy carries only in-frame clones and drops some. The table includes 50,000 or so clones, about 96% detected once. This chain uses TRBV7-7 with TRBJ1-4; a weak D match, TRBD1 (5 bases). The sample comprised blood. The TCR originated in a woman aged 18 to 35 in good health. DNA for the CDR3: TGTGCCAGCAGCTTAGGTTACGGGGGTAATGAAAAACTGTTTTTT. This gives the protein CASSLGYGGNEKLFF.